A selection of T cell receptor beta chains follows, all from one sample in a study of blood T cell repertoires in COVID-19. Libraries were prepared by immunoSEQ multiplex PCR; TCRdb keeps only in-frame clonotypes and omits some of them. The table records tens of thousands of clones, approximately 92% of them present only once. The material sequenced was peripheral blood. Receptors were obtained from a man in his fifties with active COVID-19. CDR3s include the opening cysteine and the closing phenylalanine or tryptophan. Each record gives: V gene, D gene, J gene, CDR3 length, clone size, CDR3 protein, CDR3 DNA. The D gene is left open where the match is weak. The size entry is marked missing in some rows and otherwise reads once, few, many or a size class.

TRBV6-6	TRBD1	TRBJ1-1	13	NA	CASSQGVNTEAFF	TGTGCCAGCAGTCAGGGGGTGAACACTGAAGCTTTCTTT
TRBV6-1	TRBD1	TRBJ1-5	16	NA	CASSGQGPYSNQPQHF	TGTGCCAGCAGTGGACAGGGACCGTATAGCAATCAGCCCCAGCATTTT
TRBV5-1	NA	TRBJ2-2	18	NA	CASSPNPTRQTNTGELFF	TGCGCCAGCAGCCCCAACCCGACTCGCCAGACGAACACCGGGGAGCTGTTTTTT
TRBV27	NA	TRBJ1-1	14	NA	CASSPLQKSTEAFF	TGTGCCAGCAGTCCATTACAGAAATCGACTGAAGCTTTCTTT
TRBV24-1	NA	TRBJ1-4	15	NA	CATSDGQYFNEKLFF	TGTGCCACCAGTGACGGACAGTACTTCAATGAAAAACTGTTTTTT
TRBV19	NA	TRBJ1-1	14	NA	CASSIDHADTEAFF	TGTGCCAGTAGTATCGACCATGCGGACACTGAAGCTTTCTTT
TRBV15	NA	TRBJ1-2	10	few	CATSGAQGNF	TGTGCCACCAGCGGGGCACAGGGAAACTTC
TRBV3-1/TRBV3-2	NA	TRBJ2-7	15	NA	CASSQVTFTAYEQYF	TGTGCCAGCAGCCAAGTTACGTTTACAGCCTACGAGCAGTACTTC
TRBV7-6	TRBD2	TRBJ2-7	18	NA	CASSPISGMGNLLREQYF	TGTGCCAGCAGCCCCATTAGCGGGATGGGTAATCTACTACGCGAGCAGTACTTC
TRBV6-1	NA	TRBJ1-6	14	NA	CASSELSPSSPLHF	TGTGCCAGCAGTGAACTGTCTCCGTCTTCACCCCTCCACTTT
TRBV7-9	TRBD1	TRBJ2-5	17	NA	CASTIGQFRQGEETQYF	TGTGCCAGCACCATAGGACAGTTTCGACAGGGGGAAGAGACCCAGTACTTC
TRBV7-9	NA	TRBJ1-2	14	NA	CASREGGRGYGYTF	TGTGCCAGCAGGGAGGGGGGGCGAGGCTATGGCTACACCTTC
TRBV27	NA	TRBJ1-1	14	NA	CASSLSGGNTEAFF	TGTGCCAGCAGTTTATCAGGGGGGAACACTGAAGCTTTCTTT
TRBV4-1	NA	TRBJ2-6	15	NA	CASSHTVSGANVLTF	TGCGCCAGCAGCCACACTGTTTCTGGGGCCAACGTCCTGACTTTC
TRBV7-2	TRBD1	TRBJ2-5	15	once	CASSLAGTGGETQYF	TGTGCCAGCAGCTTGGCCGGGACAGGGGGGGAGACCCAGTACTTC
TRBV5-1	TRBD2	TRBJ2-3	17	NA	CASSPRSLAGNTDTQYF	TGCGCCAGCAGCCCGCGGAGCCTAGCGGGAAACACAGATACGCAGTATTTT
TRBV5-4	TRBD2	TRBJ2-3	17	NA	CASSFGGGNGLTDTQYF	TGTGCCAGCAGTTTTGGCGGGGGGAATGGGCTCACAGATACGCAGTATTTT
TRBV25-1	NA	TRBJ2-7	13	NA	CASRPEGVGEQYF	TGTGCCAGCAGGCCCGAGGGGGTAGGAGAGCAGTACTTC
TRBV5-1	TRBD1	TRBJ1-1	13	NA	CASGDRENTEAFF	TGCGCCAGCGGAGACAGGGAAAACACTGAAGCTTTCTTT
TRBV7-9	TRBD1	TRBJ1-2	17	NA	CASSLPGGTTPDNGYTF	TGTGCCAGCAGCTTACCAGGGGGGACCACACCGGATAATGGCTACACCTTC
TRBV25-1	NA	TRBJ2-1	12	once	CASSDLRNEQFF	TGTGCCAGCAGTGATTTGCGCAATGAGCAGTTCTTC
TRBV5-4	NA	TRBJ1-2	13	NA	CASSPPGGYGYTF	TGTGCCAGCAGCCCGCCGGGGGGCTATGGCTACACCTTC
TRBV6-1	NA	TRBJ1-1	13	NA	CASSETGTIEAFF	TGTGCCAGCAGTGAGACCGGGACTATTGAAGCTTTCTTT
TRBV24-1	NA	TRBJ2-7	11	NA	CATSPEYEQYF	TGTGCCACCAGTCCAGAATACGAGCAGTACTTC
TRBV3-1/TRBV3-2	NA	TRBJ2-7	13	NA	CASSQAAGYEQYF	TGTGCCAGCAGCCAAGCAGCGGGCTACGAGCAGTACTTC
TRBV7-2	TRBD1	TRBJ2-7	15	NA	CASSPMAGQGAQQYF	TGTGCCAGCAGCCCCATGGCCGGACAGGGGGCACAGCAGTACTTC